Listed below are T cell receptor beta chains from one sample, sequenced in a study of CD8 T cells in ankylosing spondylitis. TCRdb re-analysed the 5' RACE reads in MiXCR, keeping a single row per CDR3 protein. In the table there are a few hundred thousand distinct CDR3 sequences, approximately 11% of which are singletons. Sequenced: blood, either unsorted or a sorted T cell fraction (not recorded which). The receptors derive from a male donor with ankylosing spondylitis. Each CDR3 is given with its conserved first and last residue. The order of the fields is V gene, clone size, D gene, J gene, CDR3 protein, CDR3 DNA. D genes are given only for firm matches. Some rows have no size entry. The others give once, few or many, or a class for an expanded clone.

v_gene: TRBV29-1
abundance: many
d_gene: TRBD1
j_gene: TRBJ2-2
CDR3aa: CSVTRQGGMTGELFF
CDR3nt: TGCAGCGTTACCCGACAGGGGGGCATGACCGGGGAGCTGTTTTTT

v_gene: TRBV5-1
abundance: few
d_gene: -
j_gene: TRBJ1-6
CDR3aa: CASSSGYINSPLHF
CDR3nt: TGCGCCAGCAGCTCCGGGTACATTAATTCACCCCTCCACTTT

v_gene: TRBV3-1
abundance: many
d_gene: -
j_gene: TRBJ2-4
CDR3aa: CASSHRLFENIQYF
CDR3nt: TGTGCCAGCAGCCACAGGCTATTCGAAAACATTCAGTACTTC

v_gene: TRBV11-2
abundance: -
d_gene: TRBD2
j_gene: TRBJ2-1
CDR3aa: CASSWVGASGRKTNEQFF
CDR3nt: TGTGCCAGCAGCTGGGTGGGGGCTAGCGGGAGAAAAACCAATGAGCAGTTCTTC

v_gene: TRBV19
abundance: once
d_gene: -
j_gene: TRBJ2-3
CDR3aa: CASSIGRLRTLTDTQYF
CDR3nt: TGTGCCAGTAGTATCGGGCGGCTTCGCACGCTGACAGATACGCAGTATTTT

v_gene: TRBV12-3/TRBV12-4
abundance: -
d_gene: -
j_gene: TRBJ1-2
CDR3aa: CASGPTGTYGYTF
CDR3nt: TGTGCCAGCGGTCCCACAGGGACCTATGGCTACACCTTC

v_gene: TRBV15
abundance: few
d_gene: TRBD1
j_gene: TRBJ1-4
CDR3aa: CATSRGGQEPEKLFF
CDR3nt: TGTGCCACCAGCAGAGGGGGACAGGAACCTGAAAAACTGTTTTTT

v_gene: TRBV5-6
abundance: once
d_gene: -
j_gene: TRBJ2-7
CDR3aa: CASSLPSRFPYEQYF
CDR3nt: TGTGCCAGCAGCTTACCATCCCGTTTCCCCTACGAGCAGTACTTC

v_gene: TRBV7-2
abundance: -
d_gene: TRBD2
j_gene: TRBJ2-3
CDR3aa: CASSFRLAGVVGDTQYF
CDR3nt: TGTGCCAGCAGCTTCAGGCTAGCGGGAGTGGTAGGAGATACGCAGTATTTT

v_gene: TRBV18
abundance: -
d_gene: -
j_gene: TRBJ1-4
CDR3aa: CASSPRAQGAEEKLFF
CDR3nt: TGTGCCAGCTCACCCCGGGCGCAGGGTGCGGAGGAAAAACTGTTTTTT

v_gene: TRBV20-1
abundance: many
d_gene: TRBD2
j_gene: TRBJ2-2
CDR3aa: CSAGGENTGELFF
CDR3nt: TGCAGTGCGGGAGGGGAAAACACCGGGGAGCTGTTTTTT

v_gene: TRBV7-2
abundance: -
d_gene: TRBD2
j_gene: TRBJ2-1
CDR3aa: CASTRHTGLAGSNEQFF
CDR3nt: TGTGCCAGCACCCGACATACAGGACTAGCGGGATCCAATGAGCAGTTCTTC

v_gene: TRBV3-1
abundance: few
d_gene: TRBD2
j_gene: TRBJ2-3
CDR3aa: CATTPGEAGGSTDTQYF
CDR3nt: TGTGCCACCACGCCGGGTGAAGCGGGAGGGTCCACAGATACGCAGTATTTT

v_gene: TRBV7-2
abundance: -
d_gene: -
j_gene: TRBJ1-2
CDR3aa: CASSILRDNYGYTF
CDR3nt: TGTGCCAGCAGCATCCTCAGGGACAACTATGGCTACACCTTC

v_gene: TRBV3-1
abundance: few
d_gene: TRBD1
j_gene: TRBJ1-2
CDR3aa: CASSQGGQGAYGYTF
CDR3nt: TGTGCCAGCAGCCAAGGGGGACAGGGGGCCTATGGCTACACCTTC

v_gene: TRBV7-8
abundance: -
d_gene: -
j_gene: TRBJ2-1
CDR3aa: CASTSRDFLNEQFF
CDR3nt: TGTGCCAGTACTAGTAGGGACTTTCTCAATGAGCAGTTCTTC

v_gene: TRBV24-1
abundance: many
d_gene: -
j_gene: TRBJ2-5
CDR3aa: CATSDFTQGRETQYF
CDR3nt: TGTGCCACCAGTGATTTCACCCAAGGAAGGGAGACCCAGTACTTC

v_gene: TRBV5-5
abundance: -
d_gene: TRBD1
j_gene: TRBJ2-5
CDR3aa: CASSWDRGETQYF
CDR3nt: TGTGCCAGCAGCTGGGACAGGGGGGAGACCCAGTACTTC

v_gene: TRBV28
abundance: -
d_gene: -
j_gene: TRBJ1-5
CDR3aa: CASSLSNGGNQPQHF
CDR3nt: TGTGCCAGCAGTTTATCCAACGGGGGGAATCAGCCCCAGCATTTT

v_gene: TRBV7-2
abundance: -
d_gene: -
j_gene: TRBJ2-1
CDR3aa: CASSPDYNLGNEQFF
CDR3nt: TGTGCCAGCAGCCCCGACTATAATTTGGGCAATGAGCAGTTCTTC

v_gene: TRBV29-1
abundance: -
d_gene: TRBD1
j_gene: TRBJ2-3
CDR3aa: CSVERGDRGDSTQYF
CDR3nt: TGCAGCGTTGAACGGGGAGACAGGGGTGATAGTACGCAGTATTTT

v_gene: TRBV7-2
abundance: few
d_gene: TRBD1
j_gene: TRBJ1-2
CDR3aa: CASSSGTVKYGYTF
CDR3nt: TGTGCCAGCAGTTCCGGGACAGTCAAATATGGCTACACCTTC

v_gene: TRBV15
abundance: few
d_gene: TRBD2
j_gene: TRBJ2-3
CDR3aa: CATSRAPERGTNTQYF
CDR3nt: TGTGCCACCAGCAGAGCCCCCGAGCGGGGAACGAATACGCAGTATTTT

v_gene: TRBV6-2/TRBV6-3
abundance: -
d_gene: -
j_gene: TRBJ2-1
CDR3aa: CASSYKGSRKQFF
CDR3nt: TGTGCCAGCAGTTACAAGGGGAGCCGGAAGCAGTTCTTC

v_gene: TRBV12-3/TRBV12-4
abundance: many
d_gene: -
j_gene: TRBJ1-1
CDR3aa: CASSLYVNTEAFF
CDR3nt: TGTGCCAGCAGTTTGTACGTGAACACTGAAGCTTTCTTT

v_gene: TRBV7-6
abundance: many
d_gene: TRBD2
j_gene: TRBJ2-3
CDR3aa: CASSRRTSGVSDTQYF
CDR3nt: TGTGCCAGCAGCCGCCGGACTAGCGGGGTTTCGGATACGCAGTATTTT

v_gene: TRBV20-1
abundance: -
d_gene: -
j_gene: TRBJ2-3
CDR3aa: CSARLTAGSGDTQYF
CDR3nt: TGCAGTGCTAGATTGACGGCAGGGAGTGGAGATACGCAGTATTTT

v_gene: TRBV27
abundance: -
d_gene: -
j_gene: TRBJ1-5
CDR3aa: CASREGHQPQHF
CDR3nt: TGTGCCAGCAGAGAAGGCCATCAGCCCCAGCATTTT

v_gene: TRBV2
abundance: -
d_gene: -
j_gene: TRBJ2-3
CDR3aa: CASWPGWGTDTQYF
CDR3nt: TGTGCCAGCTGGCCCGGTTGGGGCACAGATACGCAGTATTTT

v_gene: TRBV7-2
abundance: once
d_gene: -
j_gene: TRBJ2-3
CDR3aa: CATRGASTDTQYF
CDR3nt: TGTGCCACTCGGGGGGCTAGCACAGATACGCAGTATTTT

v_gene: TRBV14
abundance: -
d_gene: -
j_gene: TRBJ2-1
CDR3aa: CASSPRTDNEQFF
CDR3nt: TGTGCCAGCAGCCCTCGGACCGACAATGAGCAGTTCTTC

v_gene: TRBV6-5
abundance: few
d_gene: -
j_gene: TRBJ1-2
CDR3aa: CASSYYITGSGYTF
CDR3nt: TGTGCCAGCAGTTACTATATAACAGGGAGTGGCTACACCTTC

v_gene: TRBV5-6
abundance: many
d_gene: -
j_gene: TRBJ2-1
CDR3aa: CASSTQGDWIF
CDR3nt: TGTGCCAGCAGCACGCAGGGGGACTGGATCTTC

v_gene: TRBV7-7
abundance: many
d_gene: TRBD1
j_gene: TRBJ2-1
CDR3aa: CASSRASGTAYNEQFF
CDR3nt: TGTGCCAGCAGTCGAGCATCCGGGACAGCCTACAATGAGCAGTTCTTC

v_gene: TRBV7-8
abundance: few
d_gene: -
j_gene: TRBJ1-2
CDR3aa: CASSLPRAGHYGYTF
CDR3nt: TGTGCCAGCAGCTTGCCTCGAGCTGGACACTATGGCTACACCTTC

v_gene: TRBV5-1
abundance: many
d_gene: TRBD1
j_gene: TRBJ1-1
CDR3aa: CASSLDRGNTEAFF
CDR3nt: TGTGCCAGCAGTTTAGACAGGGGGAACACTGAAGCTTTCTTT

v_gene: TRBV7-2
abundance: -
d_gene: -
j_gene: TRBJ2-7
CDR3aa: CASSLRRAGYEQYF
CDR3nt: TGTGCCAGCAGCTTACGGCGGGCCGGCTACGAGCAGTACTTC

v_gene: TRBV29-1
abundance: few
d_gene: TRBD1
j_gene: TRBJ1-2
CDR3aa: CSVGDSANYGYTF
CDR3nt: TGCAGCGTGGGGGACAGCGCCAACTATGGCTACACCTTC

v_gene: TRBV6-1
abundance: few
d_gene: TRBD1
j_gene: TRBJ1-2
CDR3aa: CASNPTGNYGYTF
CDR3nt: TGTGCCAGCAACCCGACAGGGAACTATGGCTACACCTTC

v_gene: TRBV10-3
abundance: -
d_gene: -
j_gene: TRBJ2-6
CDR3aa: CAISVFSPSGANVLTF
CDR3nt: TGTGCCATCAGTGTCTTCTCGCCCTCTGGGGCCAACGTCCTGACTTTC

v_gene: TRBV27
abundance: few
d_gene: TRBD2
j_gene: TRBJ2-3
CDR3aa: CASSTLAENPSTDTQYF
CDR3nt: TGTGCCAGCAGTACACTAGCGGAGAATCCTAGCACAGATACGCAGTATTTT

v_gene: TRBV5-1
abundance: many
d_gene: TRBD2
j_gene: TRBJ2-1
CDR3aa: CASKRLADYNEQFF
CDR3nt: TGCGCCAGCAAGAGGCTAGCGGACTACAATGAGCAGTTCTTC

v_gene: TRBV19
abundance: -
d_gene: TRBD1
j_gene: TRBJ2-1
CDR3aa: CASSIPGGNEQFF
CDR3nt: TGTGCCAGTAGTATTCCAGGGGGCAATGAGCAGTTCTTC

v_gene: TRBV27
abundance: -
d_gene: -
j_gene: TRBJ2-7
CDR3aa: CASSQGTEPYEQYF
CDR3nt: TGTGCCAGCAGTCAAGGGACGGAGCCCTACGAGCAGTACTTC

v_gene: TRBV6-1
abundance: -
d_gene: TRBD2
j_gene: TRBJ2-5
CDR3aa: CASSGESTAGAQYF
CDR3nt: TGTGCCAGCAGTGGAGAGTCAACCGCGGGGGCCCAGTACTTC

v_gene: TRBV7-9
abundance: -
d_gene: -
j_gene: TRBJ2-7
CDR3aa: CASSAPRDGPPTYEQYF
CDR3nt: TGTGCCAGCAGCGCCCCCCGGGACGGCCCTCCTACCTACGAGCAGTACTTC

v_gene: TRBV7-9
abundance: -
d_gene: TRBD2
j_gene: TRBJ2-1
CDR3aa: CASSFRLAGGDEQFF
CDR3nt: TGTGCCAGCAGCTTCCGACTAGCGGGAGGGGATGAGCAGTTCTTC

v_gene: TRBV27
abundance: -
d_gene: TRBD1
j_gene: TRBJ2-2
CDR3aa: CASSLSRTGLNTGELFF
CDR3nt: TGTGCCAGCAGTTTATCTAGGACAGGGCTGAACACCGGGGAGCTGTTTTTT

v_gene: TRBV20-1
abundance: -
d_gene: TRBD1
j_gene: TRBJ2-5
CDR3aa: CSAGDRVKETQYF
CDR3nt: TGCAGTGCTGGGGACAGGGTAAAGGAGACCCAGTACTTC

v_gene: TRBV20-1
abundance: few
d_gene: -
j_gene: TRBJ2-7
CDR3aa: CSARRAAYEQYF
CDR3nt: TGCAGTGCTAGAAGGGCAGCCTACGAGCAGTACTTC

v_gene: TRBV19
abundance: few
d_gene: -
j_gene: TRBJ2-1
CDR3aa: CASSIEARGRNEQFF
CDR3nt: TGTGCCAGTAGTATAGAAGCGAGGGGACGGAATGAGCAGTTCTTC

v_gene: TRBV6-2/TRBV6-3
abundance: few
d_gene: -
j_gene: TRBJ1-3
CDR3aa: CASSYSTRGNTIYF
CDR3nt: TGTGCCAGCAGTTACTCGACGCGGGGAAACACCATATATTTT

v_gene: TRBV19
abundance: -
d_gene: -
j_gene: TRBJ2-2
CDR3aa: CASSIAIGTGELFF
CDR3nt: TGTGCCAGTAGTATAGCAATCGGCACCGGGGAGCTGTTTTTT